This TCR beta chain was retrieved from a study of T-cell reconstitution after alpha-beta-depleted transplantation in children. This clonotype was detected ten times or more. V shed 4 bases and J shed 0 bases, with 7 bases lying between them. The CDR3 length is 15 residues. Germline CDR1 ENHRY, CDR2 SYGVKD. Unique molecular identifiers were used in preparing the TCRbeta library. TCRdb reanalysed the PCR reads using MiXCR and keeps one entry per CDR3 protein. The sample includes about 91,000 distinct CDR3 sequences, about 8% of them seen just once. This clonotype originated in a human donor who donated a stem cell graft to a child with congenital amegakaryocytic thrombocytopenia. The chain couples TRBV10-3 to TRBJ2-6; D not resolved. Here the sequenced sample was PBMCs from the stem cell graft donor, taken from the stem cell graft. This CDR3 is CAISGSGSGANVLTF. The CDR3 DNA follows: TGTGCCATCAGTGGATCGGGCTCTGGGGCCAACGTCCTGACTTTC.